This TCR beta chain originates from a study of blood T cell repertoires in COVID-19. About the research overall: Acute and convalescent COVID-19 samples came from the United States, Italy and Spain. Sample material is recorded as cDNA or gDNA derived from T cells, B-cell-depleted T cells, or PBMCs.

Per the original methods: From reference gene primer amplification, estimates of nucleated cell counts were derived. TCRdb's copy holds only in-frame clones and misses some; the assay was immunoSEQ multiplex PCR. From that table come the V and J calls and clone size; the DNA was used to work out D and trimming. The table records approximately 210,000 clones, roughly 85% of them present only once. CDR1 and CDR2 (germline): LNHDA, SQIVND (reference sequence). CDR3 size: 12 residues. The V end was cut by 3 bases, the J end by 9 bases, with 9 bases between. This clone appeared once. The V gene is TRBV19, the J gene TRBJ2-1; TRBD1 is a possible D gene (5 bases). Material for sequencing was peripheral blood. The TCR was taken from a woman aged 80 or older with acute or convalescent COVID-19. In nucleotides, the CDR3 is TGTGCCAGTAGTATTATTGGGGCTGAGCAGTTCTTC. It yields the protein CASSIIGAEQFF.